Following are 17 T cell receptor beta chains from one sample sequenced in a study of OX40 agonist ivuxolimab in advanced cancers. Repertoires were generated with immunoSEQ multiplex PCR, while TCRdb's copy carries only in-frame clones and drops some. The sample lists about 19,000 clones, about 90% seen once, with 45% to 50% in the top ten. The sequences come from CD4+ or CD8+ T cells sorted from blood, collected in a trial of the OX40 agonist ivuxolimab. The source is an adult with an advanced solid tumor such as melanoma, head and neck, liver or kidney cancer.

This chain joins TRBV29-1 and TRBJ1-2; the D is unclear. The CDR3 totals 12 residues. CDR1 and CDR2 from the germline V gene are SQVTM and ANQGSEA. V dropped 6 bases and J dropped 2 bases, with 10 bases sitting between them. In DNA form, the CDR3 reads TGCAGCGTCGTGACGGAAAACTATGGCTACACCTTC. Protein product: CSVVTENYGYTF.

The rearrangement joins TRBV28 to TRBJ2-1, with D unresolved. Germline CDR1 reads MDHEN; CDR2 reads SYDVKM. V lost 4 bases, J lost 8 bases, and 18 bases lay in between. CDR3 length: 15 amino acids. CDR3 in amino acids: CASSSFHTLGYEQFF. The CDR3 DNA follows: TGTGCCAGCAGTTCATTCCATACACTTGGGTATGAGCAGTTCTTC. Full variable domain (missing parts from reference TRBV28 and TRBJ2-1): DVKVTQSSRYLVKRTGEKVFLECVQDMDHENMFWYRQDPGLGLRLIYFSYDVKMKEKGDIPEGYSVSREKKERFSLILESASTNQTSMYLCASSSFHTLGYEQFFGPGTRLTVL.

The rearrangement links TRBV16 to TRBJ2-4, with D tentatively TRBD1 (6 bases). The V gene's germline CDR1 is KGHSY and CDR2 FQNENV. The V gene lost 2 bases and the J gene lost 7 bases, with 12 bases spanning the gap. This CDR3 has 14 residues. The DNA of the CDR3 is TGTGCCAGCAGCCAAGGAACAGGGCACAACATTCAGTACTTC. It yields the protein CASSQGTGHNIQYF.

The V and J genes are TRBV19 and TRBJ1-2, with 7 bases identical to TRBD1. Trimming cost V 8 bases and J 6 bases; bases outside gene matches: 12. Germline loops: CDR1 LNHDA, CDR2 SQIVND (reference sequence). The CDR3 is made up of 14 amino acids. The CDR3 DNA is TGTGCCAGTTTAGGGGGACTCGGGACAGATGGCTACACCTTC. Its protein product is CASLGGLGTDGYTF. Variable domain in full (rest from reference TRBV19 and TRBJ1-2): DGGITQSPKYLFRKEGQNVTLSCEQNLNHDAMYWYRQDPGQGLRLIYYSQIVNDFQKGDIAEGYSVSREKKESFPLTVTSAQKNPTAFYLCASLGGLGTDGYTFGSGTRLTVV.

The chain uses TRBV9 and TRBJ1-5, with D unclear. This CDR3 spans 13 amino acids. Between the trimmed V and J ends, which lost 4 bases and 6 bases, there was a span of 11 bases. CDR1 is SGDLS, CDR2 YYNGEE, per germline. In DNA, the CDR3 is TGTGCCAGCAGCTCCATGAGCGGTCAGCCCCAGCATTTT. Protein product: CASSSMSGQPQHF.

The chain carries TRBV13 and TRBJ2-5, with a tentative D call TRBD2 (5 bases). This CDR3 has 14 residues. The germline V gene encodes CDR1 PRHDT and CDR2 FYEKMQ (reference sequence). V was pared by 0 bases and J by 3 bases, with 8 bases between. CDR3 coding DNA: TGTGCCAGCAGCTTAGGAATGGGAGAAGAGACCCAGTACTTC. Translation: CASSLGMGEETQYF.

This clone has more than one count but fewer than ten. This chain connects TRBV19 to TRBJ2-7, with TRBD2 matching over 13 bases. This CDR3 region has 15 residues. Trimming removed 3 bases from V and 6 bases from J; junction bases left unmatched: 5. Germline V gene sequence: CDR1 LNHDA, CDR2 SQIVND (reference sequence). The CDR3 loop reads CASSMTSGGSREQYF. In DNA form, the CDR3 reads TGTGCCAGTAGTATGACTAGCGGGGGGTCCCGCGAGCAGTACTTC.

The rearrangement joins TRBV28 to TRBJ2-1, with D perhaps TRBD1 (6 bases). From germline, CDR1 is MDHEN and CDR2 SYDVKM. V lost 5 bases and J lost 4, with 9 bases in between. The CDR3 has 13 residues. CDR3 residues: CASSGTHYNEQFF. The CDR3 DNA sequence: TGTGCCAGCAGTGGGACACATTACAATGAGCAGTTCTTC.

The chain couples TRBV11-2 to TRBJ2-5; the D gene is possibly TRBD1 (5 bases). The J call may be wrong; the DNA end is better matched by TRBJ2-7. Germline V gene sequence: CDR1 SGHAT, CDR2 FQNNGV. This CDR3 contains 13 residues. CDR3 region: CASSLGDSYEQYF. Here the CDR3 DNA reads TGTGCCAGCAGCTTAGGTGACAGCTACGAGCAGTACTTC.

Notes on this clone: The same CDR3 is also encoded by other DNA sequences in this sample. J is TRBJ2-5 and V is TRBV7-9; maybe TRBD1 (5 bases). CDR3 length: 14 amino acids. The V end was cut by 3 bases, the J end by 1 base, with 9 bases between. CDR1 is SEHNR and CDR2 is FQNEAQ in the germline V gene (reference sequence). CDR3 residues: CASSLLQVQETQYF. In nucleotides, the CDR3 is TGTGCCAGCAGCTTGTTACAGGTCCAAGAGACCCAGTACTTC.

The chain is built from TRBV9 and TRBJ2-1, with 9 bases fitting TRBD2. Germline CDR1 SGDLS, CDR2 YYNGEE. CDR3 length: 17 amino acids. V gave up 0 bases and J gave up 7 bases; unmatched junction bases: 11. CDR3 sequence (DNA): TGTGCCAGCAGCGTAGGGTCACGCGGGAGGGGTGATAATGAGCAGTTCTTC. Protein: CASSVGSRGRGDNEQFF.

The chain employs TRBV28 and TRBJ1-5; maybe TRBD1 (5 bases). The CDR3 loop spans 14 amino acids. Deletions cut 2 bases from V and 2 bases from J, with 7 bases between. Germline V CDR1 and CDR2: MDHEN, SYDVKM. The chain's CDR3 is CASSLMTGNQPQHF. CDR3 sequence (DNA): TGTGCCAGCAGTTTAATGACAGGCAATCAGCCCCAGCATTTT.

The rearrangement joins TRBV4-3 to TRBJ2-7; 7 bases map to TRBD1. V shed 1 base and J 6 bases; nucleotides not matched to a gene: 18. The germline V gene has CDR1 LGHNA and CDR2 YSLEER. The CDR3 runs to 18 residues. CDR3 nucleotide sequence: TGCGCCAGCAGCCAAGCTACAGGGGAAGGAACTCTTCTAGGCGAGCAGTACTTC. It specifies CASSQATGEGTLLGEQYF.

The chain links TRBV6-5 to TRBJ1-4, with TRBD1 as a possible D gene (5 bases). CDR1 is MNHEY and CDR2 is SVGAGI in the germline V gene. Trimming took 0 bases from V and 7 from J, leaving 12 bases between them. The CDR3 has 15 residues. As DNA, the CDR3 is TGTGCCAGCAGTTACTCATGGGGGGGGGTTGAAAAACTGTTTTTT. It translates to CASSYSWGGVEKLFF.

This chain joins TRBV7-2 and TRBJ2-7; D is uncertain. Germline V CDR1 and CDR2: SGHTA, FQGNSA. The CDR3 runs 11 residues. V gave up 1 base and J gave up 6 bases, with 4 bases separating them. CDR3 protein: CASSLGVEQYF. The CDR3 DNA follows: TGTGCCAGCAGCTTAGGGGTCGAGCAGTACTTC.

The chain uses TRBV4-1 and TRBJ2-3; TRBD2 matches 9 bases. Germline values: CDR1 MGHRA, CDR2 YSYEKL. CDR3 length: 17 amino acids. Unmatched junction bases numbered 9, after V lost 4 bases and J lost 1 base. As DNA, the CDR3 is TGCGCCAGCAGCCCCCTAACGGGACTAGCCGGCACAGATACGCAGTATTTT. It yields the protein CASSPLTGLAGTDTQYF.

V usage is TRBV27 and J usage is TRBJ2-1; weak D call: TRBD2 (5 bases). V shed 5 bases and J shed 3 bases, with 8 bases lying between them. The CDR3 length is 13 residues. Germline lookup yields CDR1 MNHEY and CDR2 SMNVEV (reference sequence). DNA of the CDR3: TGTGCCAGCAGTCTCGGGATCTACAATGAGCAGTTCTTC. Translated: CASSLGIYNEQFF.